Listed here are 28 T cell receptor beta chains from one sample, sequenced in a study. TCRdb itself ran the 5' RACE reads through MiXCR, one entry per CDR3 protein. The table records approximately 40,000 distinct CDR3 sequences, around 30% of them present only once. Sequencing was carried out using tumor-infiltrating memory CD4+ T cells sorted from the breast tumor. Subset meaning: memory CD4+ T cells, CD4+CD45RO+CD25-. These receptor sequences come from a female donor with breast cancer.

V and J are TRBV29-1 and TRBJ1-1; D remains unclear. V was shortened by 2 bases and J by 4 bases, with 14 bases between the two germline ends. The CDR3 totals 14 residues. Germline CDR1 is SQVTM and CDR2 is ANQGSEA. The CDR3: CSVERHPGSTEAFF. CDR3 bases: TGCAGCGTTGAACGTCACCCTGGGTCCACTGAAGCTTTCTTT.

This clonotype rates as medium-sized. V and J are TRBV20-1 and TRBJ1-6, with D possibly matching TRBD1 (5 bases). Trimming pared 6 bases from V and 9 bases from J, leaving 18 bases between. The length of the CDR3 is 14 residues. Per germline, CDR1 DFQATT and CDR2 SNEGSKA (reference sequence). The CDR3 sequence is CSAITGTVGSPLHF. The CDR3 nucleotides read TGCAGTGCCATAACGGGGACTGTGGGTTCACCCCTCCACTTT.

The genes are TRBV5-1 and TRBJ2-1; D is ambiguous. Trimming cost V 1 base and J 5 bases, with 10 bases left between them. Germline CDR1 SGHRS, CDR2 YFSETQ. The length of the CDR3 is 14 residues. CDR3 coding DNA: TGCGCCAGCAGCTTGTCTGCCGAAAACAATGAGCAGTTCTTC. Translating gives CASSLSAENNEQFF. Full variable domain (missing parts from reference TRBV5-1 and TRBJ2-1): KAGVTQTPRYLIKTRGQQVTLSCSPISGHRSVSWYQQTPGQGLQFLFEYFSETQRNKGNFPGRFSGRQFSNSRSEMNVSTLELGDSALYLCASSLSAENNEQFFGPGTRLTVL.

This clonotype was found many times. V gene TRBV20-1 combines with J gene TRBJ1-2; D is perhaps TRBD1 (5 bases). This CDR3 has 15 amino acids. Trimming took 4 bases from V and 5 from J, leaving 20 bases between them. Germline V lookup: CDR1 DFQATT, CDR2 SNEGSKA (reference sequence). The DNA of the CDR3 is TGCAGTGCTAAGCCCCCTAACGTGGGGGGTTATGGCTACACCTTC. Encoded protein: CSAKPPNVGGYGYTF.

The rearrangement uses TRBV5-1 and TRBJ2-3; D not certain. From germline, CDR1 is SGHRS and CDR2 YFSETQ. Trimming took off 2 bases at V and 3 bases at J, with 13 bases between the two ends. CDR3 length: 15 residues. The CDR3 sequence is CASSFEPASTDTQYF. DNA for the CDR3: TGCGCCAGCAGCTTCGAGCCAGCATCGACAGATACGCAGTATTTT.

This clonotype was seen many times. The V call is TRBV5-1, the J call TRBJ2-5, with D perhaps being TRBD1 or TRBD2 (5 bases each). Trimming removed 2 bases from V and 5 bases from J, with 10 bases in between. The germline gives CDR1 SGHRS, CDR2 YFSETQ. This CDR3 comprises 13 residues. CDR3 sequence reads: CASSLSGAETQYF. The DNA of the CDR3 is TGCGCCAGCAGCTTATCCGGGGCCGAGACCCAGTACTTC.

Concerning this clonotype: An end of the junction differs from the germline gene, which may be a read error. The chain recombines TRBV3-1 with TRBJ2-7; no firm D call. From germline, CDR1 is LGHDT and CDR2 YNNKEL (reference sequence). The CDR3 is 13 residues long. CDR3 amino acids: CASNQVLGYEQYF. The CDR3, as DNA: TGTGCCAGCAACCAAGTCTTGGGGTACGAGCAGTACTTC.

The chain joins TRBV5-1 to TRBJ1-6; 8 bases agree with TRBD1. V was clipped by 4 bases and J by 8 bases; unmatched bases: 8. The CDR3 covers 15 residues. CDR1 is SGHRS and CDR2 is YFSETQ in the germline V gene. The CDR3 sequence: CASSSGQGRDSPLHF. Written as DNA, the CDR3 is TGCGCCAGCAGCAGTGGACAGGGCAGGGATTCACCCCTCCACTTT.

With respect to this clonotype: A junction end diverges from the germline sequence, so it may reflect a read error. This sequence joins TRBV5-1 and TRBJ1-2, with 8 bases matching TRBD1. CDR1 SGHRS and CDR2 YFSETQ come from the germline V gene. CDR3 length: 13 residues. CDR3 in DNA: TGCGCCAGCAGCTTGAACAGGGGGTATGGCCACACCTTT. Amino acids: CASSLNRGYGHTF.

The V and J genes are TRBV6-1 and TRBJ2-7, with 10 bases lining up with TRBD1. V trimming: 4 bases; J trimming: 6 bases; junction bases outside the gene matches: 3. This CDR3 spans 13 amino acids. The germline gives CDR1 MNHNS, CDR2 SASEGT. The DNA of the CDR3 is TGTGCCAGCAGTGCGGGACAGGGGACCGAGCAGTACTTC. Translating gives CASSAGQGTEQYF.

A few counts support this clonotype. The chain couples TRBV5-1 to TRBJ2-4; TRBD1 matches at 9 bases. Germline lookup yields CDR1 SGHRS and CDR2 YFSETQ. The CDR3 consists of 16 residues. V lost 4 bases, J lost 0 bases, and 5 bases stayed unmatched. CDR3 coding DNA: TGCGCCAGCAGCGGGGGACAGGGACTAGCCAAAAACATTCAGTACTTC. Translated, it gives CASSGGQGLAKNIQYF.

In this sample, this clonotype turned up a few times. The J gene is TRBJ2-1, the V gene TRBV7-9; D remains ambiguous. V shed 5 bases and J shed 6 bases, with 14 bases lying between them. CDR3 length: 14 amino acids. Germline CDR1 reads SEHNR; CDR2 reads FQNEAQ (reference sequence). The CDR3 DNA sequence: TGTGCCAGCAGCCTCGCAGGAGTTCCCAATGAGCAGTTCTTC. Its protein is CASSLAGVPNEQFF.

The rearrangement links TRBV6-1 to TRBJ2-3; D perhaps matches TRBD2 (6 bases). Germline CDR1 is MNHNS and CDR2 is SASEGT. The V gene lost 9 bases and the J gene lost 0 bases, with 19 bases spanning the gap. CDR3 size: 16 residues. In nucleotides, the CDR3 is TGTGCCAGGACACCCGGGACTTACGCTAGCACAGATACGCAGTATTTT. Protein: CARTPGTYASTDTQYF.

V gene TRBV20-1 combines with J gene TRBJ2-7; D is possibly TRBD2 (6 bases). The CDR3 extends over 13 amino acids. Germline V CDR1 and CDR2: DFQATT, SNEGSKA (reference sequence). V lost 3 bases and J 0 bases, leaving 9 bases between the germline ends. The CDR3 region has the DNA TGCAGTGCTAGGGCGGGGAACTCCTACGAGCAGTACTTC. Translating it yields CSARAGNSYEQYF.

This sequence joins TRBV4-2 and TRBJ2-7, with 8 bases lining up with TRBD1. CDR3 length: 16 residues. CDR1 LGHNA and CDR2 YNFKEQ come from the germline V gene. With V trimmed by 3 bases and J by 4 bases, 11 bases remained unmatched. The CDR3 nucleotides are TGTGCCAGCAGCCAGGACCCTCGGCAGGGGGCTTACGAGCAGTACTTC. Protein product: CASSQDPRQGAYEQYF.

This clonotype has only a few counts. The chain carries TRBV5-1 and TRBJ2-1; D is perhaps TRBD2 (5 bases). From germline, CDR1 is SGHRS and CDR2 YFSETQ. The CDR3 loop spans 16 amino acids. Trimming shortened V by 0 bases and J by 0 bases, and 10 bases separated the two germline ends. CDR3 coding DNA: TGCGCCAGCAGCTTGGTGTCCGGGAACTCCTACAATGAGCAGTTCTTC. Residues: CASSLVSGNSYNEQFF.

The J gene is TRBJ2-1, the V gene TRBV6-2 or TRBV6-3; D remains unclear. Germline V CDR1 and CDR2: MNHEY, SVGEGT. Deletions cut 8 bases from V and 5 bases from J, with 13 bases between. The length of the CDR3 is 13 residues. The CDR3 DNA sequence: TGTGCCAGCCTAAGGGCGGAACACAATGAGCAGTTCTTC. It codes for CASLRAEHNEQFF.

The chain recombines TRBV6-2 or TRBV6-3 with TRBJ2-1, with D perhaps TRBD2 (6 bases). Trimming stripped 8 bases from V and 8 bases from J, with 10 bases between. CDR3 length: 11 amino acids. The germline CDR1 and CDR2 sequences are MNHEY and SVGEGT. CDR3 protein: CASASVDEQFF. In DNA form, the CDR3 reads TGTGCCAGCGCTAGCGTGGATGAGCAGTTCTTC.

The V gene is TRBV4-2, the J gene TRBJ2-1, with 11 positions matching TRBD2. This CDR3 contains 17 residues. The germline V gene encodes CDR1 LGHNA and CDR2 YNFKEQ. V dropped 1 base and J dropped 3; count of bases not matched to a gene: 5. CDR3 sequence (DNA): TGTGCCAGCAGCCAAGCCGGGACTAGCGGAGGCTACAATGAGCAGTTCTTC. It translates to CASSQAGTSGGYNEQFF.

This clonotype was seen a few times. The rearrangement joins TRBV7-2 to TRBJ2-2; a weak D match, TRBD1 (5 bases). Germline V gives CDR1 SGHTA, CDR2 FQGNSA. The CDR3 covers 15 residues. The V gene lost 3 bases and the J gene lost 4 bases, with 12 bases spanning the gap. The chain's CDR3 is CASSFTGIRTGELFF. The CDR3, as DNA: TGTGCCAGCAGCTTTACAGGAATTCGCACCGGGGAGCTGTTTTTT. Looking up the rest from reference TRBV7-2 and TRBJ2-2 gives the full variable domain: GAGVSQSPSNKVTEKGKDVELRCDPISGHTALYWYRQSLGQGLEFLIYFQGNSAPDKSGLPSDRFSAERTGGSVSTLTIQRTQQEDSAVYLCASSFTGIRTGELFFGEGSRLTVL.

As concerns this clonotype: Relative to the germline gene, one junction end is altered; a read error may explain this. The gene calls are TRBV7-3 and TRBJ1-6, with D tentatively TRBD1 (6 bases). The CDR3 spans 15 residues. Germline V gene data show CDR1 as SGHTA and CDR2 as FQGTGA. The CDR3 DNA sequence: TGTGTCAGCAGCCTTCGAACAGGGAGGGATTCACCCCTCCACTTT. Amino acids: CVSSLRTGRDSPLHF.

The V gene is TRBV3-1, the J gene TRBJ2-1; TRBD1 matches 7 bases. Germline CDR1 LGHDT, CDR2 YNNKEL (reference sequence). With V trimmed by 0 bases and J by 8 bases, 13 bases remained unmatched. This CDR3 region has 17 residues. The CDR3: CASSQDRDSAKYDEQFF. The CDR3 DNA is TGTGCCAGCAGCCAAGATCGGGACAGCGCGAAATACGATGAGCAGTTCTTC.

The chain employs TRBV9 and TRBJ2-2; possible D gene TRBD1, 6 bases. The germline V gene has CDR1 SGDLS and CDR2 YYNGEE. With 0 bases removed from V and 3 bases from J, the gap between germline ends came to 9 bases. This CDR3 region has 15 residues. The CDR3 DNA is TGTGCCAGCAGCGTAGGGGGGCCGGACACCGGGGAGCTGTTTTTT. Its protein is CASSVGGPDTGELFF. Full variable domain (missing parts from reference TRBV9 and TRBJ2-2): DSGVTQTPKHLITATGQRVTLRCSPRSGDLSVYWYQQSLDQGLQFLIQYYNGEERAKGNILERFSAQQFPDLHSELNLSSLELGDSALYFCASSVGGPDTGELFFGEGSRLTVL.

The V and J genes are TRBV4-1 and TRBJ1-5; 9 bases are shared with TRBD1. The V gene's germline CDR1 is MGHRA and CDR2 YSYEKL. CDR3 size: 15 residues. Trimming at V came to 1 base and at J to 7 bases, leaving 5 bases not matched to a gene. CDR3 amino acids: CASSQVTGGFQPQHF. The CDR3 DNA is TGCGCCAGCAGCCAAGTGACAGGGGGGTTCCAGCCCCAGCATTTT.

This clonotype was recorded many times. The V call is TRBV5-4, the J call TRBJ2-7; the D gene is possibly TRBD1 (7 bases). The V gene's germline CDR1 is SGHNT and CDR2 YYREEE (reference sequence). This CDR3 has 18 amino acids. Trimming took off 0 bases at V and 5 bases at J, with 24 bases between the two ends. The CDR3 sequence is CASSLALTQTGRPDEQYF. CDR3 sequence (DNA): TGTGCCAGCAGCTTGGCCCTTACGCAGACAGGGAGGCCGGACGAGCAGTACTTC.

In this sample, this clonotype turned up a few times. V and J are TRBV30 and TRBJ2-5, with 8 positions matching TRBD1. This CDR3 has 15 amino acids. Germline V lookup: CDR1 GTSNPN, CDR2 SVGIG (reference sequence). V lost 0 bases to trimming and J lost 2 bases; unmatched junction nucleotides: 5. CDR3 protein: CAWSVPRQGQETQYF. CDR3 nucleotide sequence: TGTGCCTGGAGTGTACCAAGACAGGGGCAAGAGACCCAGTACTTC.

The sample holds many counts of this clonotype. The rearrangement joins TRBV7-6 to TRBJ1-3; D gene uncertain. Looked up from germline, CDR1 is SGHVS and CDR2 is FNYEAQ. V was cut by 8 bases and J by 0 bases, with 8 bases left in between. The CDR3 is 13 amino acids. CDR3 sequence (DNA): TGTGCCAGCCGACTGAACTCTGGAAACACCATATATTTT. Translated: CASRLNSGNTIYF.

This chain's CDR3 is CASSLQGPGTDTQYF. For the CDR3, the DNA is TGTGCCAGCAGTTTACAGGGACCGGGCACAGATACGCAGTATTTT. This chain connects TRBV28 to TRBJ2-3; tentatively, D is TRBD1 or TRBD2 (5 bases each). The CDR3 extends over 15 amino acids. V lost 2 bases and J 1 base, leaving 10 bases between the germline ends. Germline V gene data show CDR1 as MDHEN and CDR2 as SYDVKM.